The rows below give T cell receptor beta chains drawn from one sample of a study of regulatory T cells. Generated by immunoSEQ multiplex PCR, the TCRdb table keeps only in-frame clones and is missing some. This table has about 20,000 clones, 93% appearing once. The sequenced sample was CD8+ T cells sorted from blood. These TCRs come from a child aged 2-15 years with CD3G deficiency. Both conserved end residues are part of each CDR3. The D gene is left open where the match is weak. Clone size is given for some rows only: seen once, a few or many times, or a class if the clone is expanded.

TRBD1 | TRBJ2-5 | 13 | - | TRBV7-8 | TGTGCCAGCAGACAGGGGCCCAAGGAGACCCAGTACTTC | CASRQGPKETQYF
- | TRBJ2-7 | 14 | - | TRBV4-1 | TGCGCCAGCAGCCAGAGGGCGGAGGGTTACGAGCAGTACTTC | CASSQRAEGYEQYF
- | TRBJ2-1 | 12 | - | TRBV28 | TGTGCCAGCAGTACCATTGGCAATGAGCAGTTCTTC | CASSTIGNEQFF
TRBD2 | TRBJ2-1 | 15 | once | TRBV6-1 | TGTGCCAGCAGCCTCCGGGGGGGCTCCTACAATGAGCAGTTCTTC | CASSLRGGSYNEQFF
TRBD2 | TRBJ2-7 | 17 | - | TRBV5-1 | TGCGCCAGCAGTTACGGACTAGCGGGAGCTAGCTCCTACGAGCAGTACTTC | CASSYGLAGASSYEQYF
- | TRBJ2-7 | 14 | - | TRBV10-3 | TGTGCCATCAGTGATAGCACCCTCGGCTACGAGCAGTACTTC | CAISDSTLGYEQYF
- | TRBJ2-7 | 13 | - | TRBV10-2 | TGCGCCAGCAGCGATGGACCTGCTTACGAGCAGTACTTC | CASSDGPAYEQYF
TRBD2 | TRBJ2-3 | 19 | - | TRBV7-9 | TGTGCCAGCAGCTTAGCCCTAGCGGGAGGGATTCGAACGACAGATACGCAGTATTTT | CASSLALAGGIRTTDTQYF
- | TRBJ1-2 | 16 | - | TRBV2 | TGTGCCAGCAGTTTAGACACTTACCGATGGACCTATGGCTACACCTTC | CASSLDTYRWTYGYTF
- | TRBJ2-5 | 14 | once | TRBV27 | TGTGCCAGCAGTAACAGGGGCGCCGGGGGGACCCAGTACTTC | CASSNRGAGGTQYF
TRBD1 | TRBJ1-1 | 14 | - | TRBV28 | TGTGCCAGCAGTTCGACAGGGATGAGAACTGAAGCTTTCTTT | CASSSTGMRTEAFF
- | TRBJ2-6 | 15 | once | TRBV19 | TGTGCCAGTAGTTTGACGTACTCTGGGGCCAACGTCCTGACTTTC | CASSLTYSGANVLTF
TRBD2 | TRBJ2-1 | 15 | - | TRBV28 | TGTGCCAGCAGTTTATTAGGACTAGCCCGATCCTCGCAGTTCTTC | CASSLLGLARSSQFF
TRBD1 | TRBJ2-3 | 16 | - | TRBV28 | TGTGCCAGCAGCCCCATCGGGGACAGTAACACAGATACGCAGTATTTT | CASSPIGDSNTDTQYF
- | TRBJ2-7 | 19 | - | TRBV11-2 | TGTGCCAGCAGCTCTTACCCGGGACAGTCTTCGAGAGCGGGATACGAGCAGTACTTC | CASSSYPGQSSRAGYEQYF
TRBD2 | TRBJ2-1 | 16 | few | TRBV19 | TGTGCCAGTAGTATTTCGGGACTAGCGGGAGCTAGTGAGCAGTTCTTC | CASSISGLAGASEQFF
TRBD2 | TRBJ2-1 | 16 | - | TRBV28 | TGTGCCAGCAGTTTCAGGACTAGCGGGAGAAAAAATGAGCAGTTCTTC | CASSFRTSGRKNEQFF
TRBD2 | TRBJ2-1 | 15 | - | TRBV28 | TGTGCCAGCAGTTTCCTTAGCGGGTCCTACAATGAGCAGTTCTTC | CASSFLSGSYNEQFF
TRBD2 | TRBJ2-1 | 15 | - | TRBV5-1 | TGCGCCAGCACAAACGGGCTAGCGGGAAGGGGGGAGCAGTTCTTC | CASTNGLAGRGEQFF
- | TRBJ2-7 | 13 | - | TRBV11-2 | TGTGCCAGCAGCTTAGGGAACTCCTACGAGCAGTACTTC | CASSLGNSYEQYF
- | TRBJ1-5 | 13 | - | TRBV27 | TGTGCCAGCAGTTTAGGGTACAATCAGCCCCAGCATTTT | CASSLGYNQPQHF
- | TRBJ2-2 | 14 | - | TRBV28 | TGTGCCAGCAGTCCCTTGACCGGTACCGGGGAGCTGTTTTTT | CASSPLTGTGELFF
- | TRBJ2-1 | 14 | - | TRBV28 | TGTGCCAGCAGTTTAAGGGGGGACCTAAATGAGCAGTTCTTC | CASSLRGDLNEQFF
TRBD2 | TRBJ2-1 | 16 | - | TRBV11-3 | TGTGCCAGCAGCTTAGGACGCGGGAGCCCGCGAAATGAGCAGTTCTTC | CASSLGRGSPRNEQFF
TRBD2 | TRBJ2-3 | 14 | - | TRBV28 | TGTGCCAGCAGACTAGCGGGAACCTCGGTGGAGCAGTATTTT | CASRLAGTSVEQYF
TRBD2 | TRBJ2-5 | 16 | - | TRBV7-9 | TGTGCCAGCAGCCCAACTAGCGGGAGGGGACTGGAGACCCAGTACTTC | CASSPTSGRGLETQYF
- | TRBJ2-7 | 13 | once | TRBV7-8 | TGTGCCAGCAGCTTAGATTTCTCCTACGAGCAGTACTTC | CASSLDFSYEQYF
- | TRBJ1-1 | 14 | - | TRBV4-1 | TGCGCCAGCAGCCAAGATGTCACAGGGACTGAAGCTTTCTTT | CASSQDVTGTEAFF
- | TRBJ2-6 | 14 | - | TRBV7-2 | TGTGCCAGCAGCCCCGACTCTGGGGCCAACGTCCTGACTTTC | CASSPDSGANVLTF
TRBD2 | TRBJ2-7 | 15 | - | TRBV11-2 | TGTGCCAGCAGCTTAGGGGCTAGCGGGGCATACGAGCAGTACTTC | CASSLGASGAYEQYF